The 24 T cell receptor beta chains below come from one sample, sequenced in a study of post-analysis software for immune sequencing data. Their recognized antigens are unknown. Libraries were made from TCR beta cDNA, and they carried unique molecular identifiers. TCRdb re-analysed the PCR reads in MiXCR, keeping a single row per CDR3 protein. The sample has about 760,000 distinct CDR3 sequences; 30% are singletons. Study findings and constraints: TRBV5-6, TRBV5-1 and TRBV20-1 belonged to a set of roughly five TRBV segments that were more frequent in patients than controls.

Sequencing was performed on blood. Receptors were obtained from a girl under 18 with multiple sclerosis.

In this sample, this clonotype turned up a few times. This sequence joins TRBV4-3 and TRBJ2-5; weak D call: TRBD1 (8 bases). The DNA end is a closer match to TRBJ2-7, so the J assignment may be wrong. The CDR3 length is 15 residues. Germline V gene sequence: CDR1 LGHNA, CDR2 YSLEER. The CDR3 region is CASSQSQGGLYEQYF. CDR3 coding DNA: TGCGCCAGCAGCCAATCACAGGGGGGGCTCTACGAGCAGTACTTC.

The gene calls are TRBV12-3 or TRBV12-4 and TRBJ1-5; D perhaps matches TRBD1 (6 bases). Trimming left V 7 bases short and J 6 bases short, with 13 bases between. The CDR3 is made up of 13 amino acids. The CDR3, as DNA: TGTGCCAGCAAAGGGGAGGGGGGTCAGCCCCAGCATTTT. Its translation: CASKGEGGQPQHF.

The chain is built from TRBV2 and TRBJ2-5; possible D gene TRBD1, 6 bases. Between the trimmed V and J ends, which lost 7 bases and 3 bases, there was a span of 15 bases. The CDR3 spans 14 residues. Per germline, CDR1 SNHLY and CDR2 FYNNEI. The chain's CDR3 is CASNPDSWKETQYF. In DNA form, the CDR3 reads TGTGCCAGCAATCCGGACAGCTGGAAAGAGACCCAGTACTTC.

The sample holds many counts of this clonotype. This chain connects TRBV4-3 to TRBJ2-7; perhaps D is TRBD1 or TRBD2 (5 bases each). Germline V CDR1 and CDR2: LGHNA, YSLEER. Trimming left V 1 base short and J 4 bases short, with 8 bases between. CDR3 length: 13 residues. The CDR3 nucleotides read TGCGCCAGCAGCCAAGCGAGGGGTTACGAGCAGTACTTC. Protein: CASSQARGYEQYF.

The rearrangement links TRBV7-2 to TRBJ2-5; perhaps TRBD2 as D (5 bases). The V end lost 5 bases, the J end lost 9 bases, and 16 bases lay between the germline ends. The CDR3 loop spans 13 amino acids. CDR1 is SGHTA, CDR2 FQGNSA, per germline. This chain's CDR3 is CASSLYGVEAQYF. The CDR3, as DNA: TGTGCCAGCAGCCTGTACGGGGTTGAGGCCCAGTACTTC.

The V and J genes are TRBV14 and TRBJ2-5, with D possibly matching TRBD1 (6 bases). Germline values: CDR1 SGHDN, CDR2 FVKESK. The CDR3 loop spans 15 amino acids. Trimming took 0 bases from V and 2 from J, leaving 10 bases between them. CDR3 sequence: CASSQDWGRQETQYF. The DNA for the CDR3 is TGTGCCAGCAGCCAAGACTGGGGGCGGCAAGAGACCCAGTACTTC.

This clonotype was seen repeatedly, ten times or more. The chain has TRBV7-2 and TRBJ1-2; the D gene is possibly TRBD1 (5 bases). The germline gives CDR1 SGHTA, CDR2 FQGNSA. The CDR3 covers 14 residues. Trimming removed 1 base at V and 3 bases at J, with 9 bases between. This CDR3 is CASSLGVGHYGYTF. In nucleotides, the CDR3 is TGTGCCAGCAGCTTAGGTGTGGGGCACTATGGCTACACCTTC.

On this clonotype itself: A much larger clone lies a single base off, so this may be a read error. This rearrangement joins TRBV7-2 to TRBJ1-1, with 7 bases aligning to TRBD1. The V gene's germline CDR1 is SGHTA and CDR2 FQGNSA. There are 14 residues in the CDR3. The CDR3 DNA reads TGTGCCAACAGCTTAGGGGGCATGAACACTGAAGCTTTCTTT. Its translation is CANSLGGMNTEAFF. Using reference TRBV7-2 and TRBJ1-1 for the parts outside the CDR3, the full variable domain is GAGVSQSPSNKVTEKGKDVELRCDPISGHTALYWYRQSLGQGLEFLIYFQGNSAPDKSGLPSDRFSAERTGGSVSTLTIQRTQQEDSAVYLCANSLGGMNTEAFFGQGTRLTVV.

A few counts support this clonotype. This chain joins TRBV3-1 and TRBJ2-1; D possibly corresponds to TRBD2 (6 bases). Germline V gene lookup returns CDR1 LGHDT and CDR2 YNNKEL (reference sequence). Trimming removed 1 base from V and 4 bases from J, with 11 bases in between. The CDR3 is made up of 15 amino acids. Written as DNA, the CDR3 is TGTGCCAGCAGCCAAGGGAATAGCGGATACAATGAGCAGTTCTTC. Amino acid sequence: CASSQGNSGYNEQFF.

The chain links TRBV5-1 to TRBJ2-5, with TRBD2 as a possible D gene (5 bases). The germline V gene has CDR1 SGHRS and CDR2 YFSETQ. Trimming took off 0 bases at V and 0 bases at J, with 9 bases between the two ends. CDR3 length: 15 residues. In DNA form, the CDR3 reads TGCGCCAGCAGCTTGGCCGAACTAGACCAAGAGACCCAGTACTTC. Its protein is CASSLAELDQETQYF.

V and J are TRBV7-2 and TRBJ2-3; TRBD2 matches 7 bases. Germline trimming cut 3 bases from V and 3 bases from J; bases unmatched to any gene: 9. This CDR3 contains 16 residues. Germline loops: CDR1 SGHTA, CDR2 FQGNSA. The CDR3 here is CASSFVSGASTDTQYF. CDR3 in DNA: TGTGCCAGCAGCTTTGTAAGCGGGGCATCTACAGATACGCAGTATTTT.

This chain connects TRBV20-1 to TRBJ2-3, with 7 bases fitting TRBD1. CDR3 length: 15 residues. Germline V gene lookup returns CDR1 DFQATT and CDR2 SNEGSKA (reference sequence). V dropped 0 bases and J dropped 0; count of bases not matched to a gene: 3. CDR3 coding DNA: TGCAGTGCTAGAGAACAGGGGCGGAGCACAGATACGCAGTATTTT. It is translated as CSAREQGRSTDTQYF.

This clonotype occurred a few times. The chain combines TRBV29-1 with TRBJ2-7; D possibly corresponds to TRBD1 (5 bases). Trimming cost V 5 bases and J 2 bases, with 13 bases left between them. The germline V gene encodes CDR1 SQVTM and CDR2 ANQGSEA. The CDR3 is made up of 13 amino acids. CDR3 loop: CSVWTLGTYEQYF. Here the CDR3 DNA reads TGCAGCGTTTGGACACTCGGCACCTACGAGCAGTACTTC.

The rearrangement uses TRBV20-1 and TRBJ1-2; the match to TRBD1 covers 7 bases. This CDR3 spans 16 amino acids. V trimming: 5 bases; J trimming: 2 bases; junction bases outside the gene matches: 14. CDR1 and CDR2 (germline): DFQATT, SNEGSKA (reference sequence). The CDR3 DNA reads TGCAGTGCTCCCTCGGGGGGCAGGGGGAGGAACTATGGCTACACCTTC. It yields the protein CSAPSGGRGRNYGYTF.

The rearrangement links TRBV20-1 to TRBJ2-3, with TRBD2 matching 8 bases. Unmatched junction bases numbered 1, after V lost 3 bases and J lost 2 bases. The germline V gene encodes CDR1 DFQATT and CDR2 SNEGSKA (reference sequence). This CDR3 region has 13 residues. CDR3 sequence (DNA): TGCAGTGCTAGCGGGAGGGACACAGATACGCAGTATTTT. It translates to CSASGRDTDTQYF.

The sample holds a few counts of this clonotype. V and J are TRBV20-1 and TRBJ2-5, with TRBD2 matching 7 bases. Looked up from germline, CDR1 is DFQATT and CDR2 is SNEGSKA (reference sequence). V was clipped by 4 bases and J by 5 bases; unmatched bases: 7. This CDR3 comprises 13 residues. CDR3: CSATGWEGETQYF. Written as DNA, the CDR3 is TGCAGTGCTACCGGCTGGGAGGGGGAGACCCAGTACTTC.

The V call is TRBV20-1, the J call TRBJ2-5, with D possibly TRBD2 on 7 matching bases. The CDR3 has 15 residues. Germline V CDR1 and CDR2: DFQATT, SNEGSKA (reference sequence). V gave up 6 bases and J gave up 5 bases, with 22 bases separating them. In nucleotides, the CDR3 is TGCAGTGCCCTAGATCCAGGAGGGGGAGGGGAGACCCAGTACTTC. Protein sequence: CSALDPGGGGETQYF.

This chain uses TRBV20-1 with TRBJ2-7, with TRBD1 matching over 8 bases. This CDR3 has 15 amino acids. J gave up 0 bases and V 3 bases, and 7 bases lay outside the gene matches. Germline CDR1 DFQATT, CDR2 SNEGSKA (reference sequence). The CDR3 region has the DNA TGCAGTGCTAGGTCTTGGGACAGGAGCTCCTACGAGCAGTACTTC. Translated: CSARSWDRSSYEQYF.

V gene TRBV20-1 combines with J gene TRBJ2-1, with TRBD2 matching 7 bases. The V gene end was trimmed by 0 bases and the J gene end by 0 bases; junction bases not matched to a gene: 5. Per the germline V gene, CDR1 is DFQATT and CDR2 is SNEGSKA (reference sequence). The CDR3 runs to 16 residues. DNA for the CDR3: TGCAGTGCTAGAGACGCCTCTAGCGGCTCCTACAATGAGCAGTTCTTC. Translation gives CSARDASSGSYNEQFF.

This clonotype was counted between two and nine times. The chain is built from TRBV7-2 and TRBJ1-5; D is ambiguous. This CDR3 spans 15 amino acids. Germline CDR1 and CDR2: SGHTA and FQGNSA. The V end lost 2 bases, the J end lost 0 bases, and 8 bases lay between the germline ends. CDR3 protein: CASSLKGYSNQPQHF. The CDR3 region has the DNA TGTGCCAGCAGCTTAAAGGGATATAGCAATCAGCCCCAGCATTTT.

Points on this clonotype: A junction end diverges from the germline sequence, so it may reflect a read error. This chain links TRBV20-1 with TRBJ2-2; 7 nucleotides match TRBD2. The CDR3 covers 16 residues. The V gene's germline CDR1 is DFQATT and CDR2 SNEGSKA (reference sequence). CDR3 nucleotide sequence: TGTAGTGCTAGAGATCGGGCGCGGGGGACCACCGGGGAGCTGTTTTTT. Its translation is CSARDRARGTTGELFF.

The chain couples TRBV6-5 to TRBJ2-3; maybe TRBD2 (6 bases). The CDR3 is made up of 14 amino acids. From germline, CDR1 is MNHEY and CDR2 SVGAGI. V lost 8 bases and J 2 bases, leaving 14 bases between the germline ends. The CDR3 protein is CASRTGLSTDTQYF. In DNA form, the CDR3 reads TGTGCCAGCCGAACGGGACTTTCCACAGATACGCAGTATTTT.

Regarding this clonotype: At one end the junction does not follow the germline gene, possibly because of a read error. The V gene is TRBV7-2, the J gene TRBJ1-2; 9 bases fit TRBD1. Per the germline V gene, CDR1 is SGHTA and CDR2 is FQGNSA. The CDR3 runs 14 residues. CDR3 nucleotides: TGTGCCAACAGCTTAAGTCGGACAGGGGAAGGCTACACCTTC. It specifies CANSLSRTGEGYTF.

This clonotype appeared once. The J gene is TRBJ1-2, the V gene TRBV20-1; no clear D. The germline V gene encodes CDR1 DFQATT and CDR2 SNEGSKA (reference sequence). This CDR3 has 13 amino acids. V shed 3 bases and J shed 6 bases, with 14 bases lying between them. In DNA form, the CDR3 reads TGCAGTGCTAGCCCGACGGGATACAATGGCTACACCTTC. The encoded protein is CSASPTGYNGYTF.